This T cell receptor beta chain was obtained from a study of CD8 T cells in ankylosing spondylitis. General study results and limits: CD8+ cells made up the disease-linked clones, which were relatively rare in peripheral blood.

TCRdb redid the calling of the 5' RACE reads with MiXCR, one entry per CDR3 protein. The profile shows about 400,000 distinct CDR3 sequences, about 20% of them singletons. Concerning this clonotype: Antigen unknown.

The CDR3 extends over 13 amino acids. Per germline, CDR1 LGHDT and CDR2 YNNKEL (reference sequence). The J segment lost 5 bases and the V segment lost 5 bases, leaving 3 bases of the junction unmatched. The sequence was obtained from a male donor with ankylosing spondylitis or in good health (not recorded which). This chain uses TRBV3-1 with TRBJ1-5, with 7 bases lining up with TRBD1. Sequenced: blood, either unsorted or a sorted T cell fraction (not recorded which). CDR3 residues: CASSGTGDQPQHF. The CDR3 DNA reads as TGTGCCAGCAGCGGTACAGGGGATCAGCCCCAGCATTTT. The variable domain in full, with the rest retrieved from reference TRBV3-1 and TRBJ1-5, is DTAVSQTPKYLVTQMGNDKSIKCEQNLGHDTMYWYKQDSKKFLKIMFSYNNKELIINETVPNRFSPKSPDKAHLNLHINSLELGDSAVYFCASSGTGDQPQHFGDGTRLSIL.